The sequence of this T cell receptor (beta chain) was determined in a study of a mutant IDH1 vaccine in newly diagnosed glioma. Study background: Standard pretreatment was either radiotherapy, temozolomide, or, for most, radiochemotherapy with temozolomide.

Libraries were prepared by immunoSEQ multiplex PCR; TCRdb keeps only in-frame clonotypes and omits some of them. The profile shows approximately 35,000 clones, less than 90% of them singletons. This sample's time point: baseline, week 1 (first vaccination visit). Treatment given: pre-vaccination baseline after standard-of-care therapy. This TCR was sampled from a woman between 35 and 50 years old with glioma. This specimen consisted of PBMCs, obtained from a glioma patient treated with radiotherapy, temozolomide or both.

CDR3 nucleotides: TGTGCCAGCAGTTACAAGGGAGATACGCAGTATTTT. Translating gives CASSYKGDTQYF. The rearrangement joins TRBV6-5 to TRBJ2-3; D is unclear. The CDR3 runs 12 residues. Germline assignment: CDR1 MNHEY and CDR2 SVGAGI. V was cut by 2 bases and J by 5 bases, with 5 bases left in between.